This T cell receptor (beta chain) was found in a study of CD4 T cells in relation to SARS-CoV-2 and coronaviruses. On the study more broadly: ViraFEST: approximately eleven-day antigen culture of PBMCs, then TCR beta CDR3 sequencing. The restricting HLA molecule for shared crossreactive spike epitopes was mapped.

Generated by immunoSEQ multiplex PCR, the TCRdb table keeps only in-frame clones and is missing some. There are some 25,000 clones in the sample; more than 75% occur only once, and 8.5% to 12% lies in the top ten. Trimming pared 6 bases from V and 6 bases from J, leaving 12 bases between. The CDR3 is 12 residues long. Germline V lookup: CDR1 MNHEY, CDR2 SVGEGT. Before the COVID-19 pandemic, during about 2010-2018, CD4+ T cells were taken from unexposed donors. After about 10 days of culture, CD4+ T cells were isolated. Roughly 2 million PBMCs per well were cultured with roughly 10 IU/ml IL-2. A remark on this clone: The antigen remains unidentified.

The chain joins TRBV6-2 or TRBV6-3 to TRBJ2-7; D unresolved. The source material was CD4+ T cells from PBMCs, cultured in vitro. This TCR came from a human donor in good health. In DNA form, the CDR3 reads TGTGCCAGCAGCACAAGTGACCCCGAGCAGTACTTC. Amino acid sequence: CASSTSDPEQYF.